The 9 T cell receptor beta chains presented below share a single source sample, sequenced in a study of blood T cell repertoires in COVID-19 (dated by TCRdb to 2018 to 2020). Receptors were amplified or captured by the immunoSEQ multiplex PCR assay. TCRdb stores this immuneACCESS table with in-frame sequences only. Part of the clones is absent; in the studies checked, under half of the shortfall reflects unresolved V genes, and no reason is known for the rest. The sample contains 130,000 to 150,000 clones, roughly 84% of them found a single time. The ten largest account for about 9.4% of the sample. The sequenced material came from peripheral blood. These receptors originate from a man aged 60-69 years with active or convalescent COVID-19.

V usage is TRBV11-2 and J usage is TRBJ2-7; possibly TRBD1 for D (5 bases). This CDR3 comprises 12 residues. Germline CDR1 is SGHAT and CDR2 is FQNNGV. Trimming stripped 3 bases from V and 10 bases from J, with 13 bases between. The CDR3 DNA is TGTGCCAGCAGCTTTCCTCTAGGGGCTCAGTACTTC. Protein: CASSFPLGAQYF.

This clone was recorded a few times. The rearrangement links TRBV9 to TRBJ2-7; TRBD1 matches at 8 bases. Losses at the gene ends were 3 bases for V and 7 bases for J; bases not matched to a gene: 9. CDR1 SGDLS and CDR2 YYNGEE come from the germline V gene. The CDR3 contains 14 residues. CDR3 in amino acids: CASSAADRVFEQYF. CDR3 nucleotide sequence: TGTGCCAGCAGCGCAGCGGACAGGGTGTTTGAGCAGTACTTC.

The V call is TRBV3-1 (or the pseudogene TRBV3-2), the J call TRBJ1-6; 7 positions agree with TRBD1. V lost 2 bases to trimming and J lost 6 bases; unmatched junction nucleotides: 7. From germline, CDR1 is LGHDT and CDR2 YNNKEL (reference sequence). This CDR3 region has 16 residues. CDR3 amino acids: CASSQPPQGSNSPLHF. The CDR3 DNA reads TGTGCCAGCAGCCAACCTCCACAGGGGAGTAATTCACCCCTCCACTTT.

The chain couples TRBV7-8 to TRBJ2-7, with D maybe TRBD1 (6 bases). The CDR3 has 13 amino acids. Germline V gives CDR1 SGHVS, CDR2 FQNEAQ. V was cut by 6 bases and J by 5 bases, with 14 bases left in between. CDR3 bases: TGTGCCAGCAGTCCCGACAGGAACGACGAGCAGTACGTC. Encoded protein: CASSPDRNDEQYV.

The J gene is TRBJ1-2, the V gene TRBV11-3; 7 nucleotides line up with TRBD1. CDR1 and CDR2 (germline): SGHNT, YENEEA. J lost 2 bases, V lost 3 bases, and 9 bases had no gene match. The CDR3 loop spans 16 amino acids. The CDR3: CASSLRGPGQNYGYTF. The CDR3 DNA sequence: TGTGCCAGCAGCTTGAGGGGACCGGGACAGAACTATGGCTACACCTTC.

This sequence joins TRBV30 and TRBJ2-5; D could derive from TRBD1 or TRBD2 (5 bases each). This CDR3 is built from 14 residues. Trimming pared 5 bases from V and 7 bases from J, leaving 20 bases between. Per germline, CDR1 GTSNPN and CDR2 SVGIG (reference sequence). CDR3: CAWGDGLPTATQYF. The CDR3 nucleotides read TGTGCCTGGGGGGACGGACTCCCGACCGCGACCCAGTACTTC. Together with reference TRBV30 and TRBJ2-5, the CDR3 gives the full variable domain: SQTIHQWPATLVQPVGSPLSLECTVEGTSNPNLYWYRQAAGRGLQLLFYSVGIGQISSEVPQNLSASRPQDRQFILSSKKLLLSDSGFYLCAWGDGLPTATQYFGPGTRLLVL.

The chain uses TRBV27 and TRBJ1-5; possibly TRBD1 for D (5 bases). Germline V gene lookup returns CDR1 MNHEY and CDR2 SMNVEV (reference sequence). The CDR3 is 13 amino acids. V lost 2 bases, J lost 9 bases, and 11 bases lay in between. CDR3 sequence: CASSLTQGRPQHF. In DNA form, the CDR3 reads TGTGCCAGCAGTTTAACCCAGGGTCGGCCCCAGCATTTT.

The V call is TRBV11-3, the J call TRBJ2-7, with a weak D call TRBD2 (6 bases). Trimming took off 0 bases at V and 7 bases at J, with 16 bases between the two ends. CDR3 length: 15 residues. CDR1 is SGHNT, CDR2 YENEEA, per germline. This CDR3 reads CASSLDHVASVEQYF. In DNA form, the CDR3 reads TGTGCCAGCAGCTTAGATCATGTGGCTAGCGTGGAGCAGTACTTC.

The rearrangement links TRBV7-2 to TRBJ2-1, with TRBD2 matching over 9 bases. The V gene's germline CDR1 is SGHTA and CDR2 FQGNSA. Losses at the gene ends were 1 base for V and 7 bases for J; bases not matched to a gene: 5. This CDR3 comprises 15 residues. The CDR3 DNA is TGTGCCAGCAGCTTAGGCGGGAGGGCCGGAAATGAGCAGTTCTTC. This codes for CASSLGGRAGNEQFF.